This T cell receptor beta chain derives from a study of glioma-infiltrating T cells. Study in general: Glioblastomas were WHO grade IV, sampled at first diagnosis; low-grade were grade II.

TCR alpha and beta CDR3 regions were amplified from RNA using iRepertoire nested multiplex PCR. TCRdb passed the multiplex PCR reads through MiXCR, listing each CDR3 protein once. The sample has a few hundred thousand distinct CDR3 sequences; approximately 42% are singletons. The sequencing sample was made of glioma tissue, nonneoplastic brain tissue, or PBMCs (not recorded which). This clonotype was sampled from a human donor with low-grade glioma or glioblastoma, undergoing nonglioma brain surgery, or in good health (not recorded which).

The CDR3 loop reads CASSLVRRGLAGTNYEQYF. The CDR3 nucleotides read TGCGCCAGCAGCCTCGTCCGGCGGGGACTAGCGGGAACAAACTACGAGCAGTACTTC. The V gene is TRBV4-3, the J gene TRBJ2-7; TRBD2 matches 13 bases. Germline-derived CDR1 and CDR2 are LGHNA and YSLEER. CDR3 length: 19 amino acids. With V trimmed by 4 bases and J by 3 bases, 15 bases remained unmatched.